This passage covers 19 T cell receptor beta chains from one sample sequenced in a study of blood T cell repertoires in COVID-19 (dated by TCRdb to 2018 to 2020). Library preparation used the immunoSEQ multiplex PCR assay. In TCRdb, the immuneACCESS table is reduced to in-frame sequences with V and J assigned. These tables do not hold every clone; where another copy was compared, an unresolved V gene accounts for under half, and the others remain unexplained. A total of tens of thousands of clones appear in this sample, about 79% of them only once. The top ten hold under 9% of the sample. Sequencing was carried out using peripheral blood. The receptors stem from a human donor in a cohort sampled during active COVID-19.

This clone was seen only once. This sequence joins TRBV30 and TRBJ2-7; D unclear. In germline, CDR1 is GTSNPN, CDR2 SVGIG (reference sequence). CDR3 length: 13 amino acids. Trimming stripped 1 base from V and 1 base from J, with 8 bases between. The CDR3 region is CAWSGGTSYEQYF. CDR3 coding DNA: TGTGCCTGGAGTGGAGGTACGTCCTACGAGCAGTACTTC.

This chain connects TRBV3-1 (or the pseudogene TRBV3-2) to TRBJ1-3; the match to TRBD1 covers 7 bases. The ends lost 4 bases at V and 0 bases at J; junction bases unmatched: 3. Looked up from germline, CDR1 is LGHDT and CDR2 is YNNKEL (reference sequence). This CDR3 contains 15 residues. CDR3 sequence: CASSLDRSSGNTIYF. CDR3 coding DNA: TGTGCCAGCAGCCTGGACAGGAGCTCTGGAAACACCATATATTTT.

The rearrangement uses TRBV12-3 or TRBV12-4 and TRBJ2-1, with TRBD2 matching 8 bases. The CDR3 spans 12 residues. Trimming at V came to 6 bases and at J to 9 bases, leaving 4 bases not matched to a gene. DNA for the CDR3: TGTGCCAGCAGCCGGGGGGGGACTGAGCAGTTCTTC. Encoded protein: CASSRGGTEQFF.

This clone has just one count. The CDR3 is CASSVVDRAAGYTF. In DNA form, the CDR3 reads TGTGCCAGCAGCGTAGTTGACAGGGCGGCAGGCTACACCTTC. The chain combines TRBV9 with TRBJ1-2, with 7 positions matching TRBD1. Germline lookup yields CDR1 SGDLS and CDR2 YYNGEE. V lost 0 bases, J lost 8 bases, and 7 bases stayed unmatched. The CDR3 has 14 amino acids.

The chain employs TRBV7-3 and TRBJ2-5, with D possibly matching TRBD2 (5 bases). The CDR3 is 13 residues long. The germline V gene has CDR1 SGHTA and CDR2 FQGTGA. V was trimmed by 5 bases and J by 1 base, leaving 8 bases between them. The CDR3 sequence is CASSSGFQETQYF. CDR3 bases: TGTGCCAGCAGCAGCGGTTTCCAAGAGACCCAGTACTTC.

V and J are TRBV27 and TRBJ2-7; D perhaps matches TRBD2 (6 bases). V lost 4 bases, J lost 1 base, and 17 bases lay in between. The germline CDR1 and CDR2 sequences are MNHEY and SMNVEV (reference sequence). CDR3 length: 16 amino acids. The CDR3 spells CASSSTSRKGSYEQYF. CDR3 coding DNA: TGTGCCAGCAGTTCTACTAGCCGAAAAGGGTCCTACGAGCAGTACTTC.

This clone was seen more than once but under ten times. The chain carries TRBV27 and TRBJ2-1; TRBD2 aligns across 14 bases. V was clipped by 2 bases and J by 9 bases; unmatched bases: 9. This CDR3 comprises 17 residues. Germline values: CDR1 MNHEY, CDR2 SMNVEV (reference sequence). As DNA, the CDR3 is TGTGCCAGCAGTTTAGGGCTCCCGACTAGCGGGAGGGCTGAGCAGTTCTTC. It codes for CASSLGLPTSGRAEQFF.

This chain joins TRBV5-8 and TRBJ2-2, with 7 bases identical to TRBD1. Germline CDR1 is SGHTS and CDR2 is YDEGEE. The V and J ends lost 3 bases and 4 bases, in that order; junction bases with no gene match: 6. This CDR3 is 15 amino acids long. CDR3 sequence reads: CASSWATGPTGELFF. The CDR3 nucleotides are TGTGCCAGCAGCTGGGCGACAGGGCCCACCGGGGAGCTGTTTTTT.

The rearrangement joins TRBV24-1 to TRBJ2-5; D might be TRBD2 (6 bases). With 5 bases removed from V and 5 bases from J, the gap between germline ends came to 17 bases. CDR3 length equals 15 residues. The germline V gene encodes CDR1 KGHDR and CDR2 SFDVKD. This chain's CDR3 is CATSGMTRGGETQYF. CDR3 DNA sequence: TGTGCCACCAGTGGCATGACGAGGGGAGGCGAGACCCAGTACTTC.

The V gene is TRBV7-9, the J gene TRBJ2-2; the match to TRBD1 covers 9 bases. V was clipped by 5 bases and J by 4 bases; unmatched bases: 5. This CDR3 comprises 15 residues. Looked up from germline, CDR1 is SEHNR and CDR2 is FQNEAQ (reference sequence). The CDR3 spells CASSPGTGPTGELFF. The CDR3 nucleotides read TGTGCCAGCAGCCCCGGGACAGGGCCCACCGGGGAGCTGTTTTTT.

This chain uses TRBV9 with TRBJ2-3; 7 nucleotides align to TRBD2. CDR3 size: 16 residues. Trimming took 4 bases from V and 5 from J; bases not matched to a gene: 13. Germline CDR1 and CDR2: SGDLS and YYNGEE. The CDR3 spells CASSLGLAGRLDTQYF. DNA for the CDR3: TGTGCCAGCAGCCTGGGGTTAGCGGGTCGGTTAGATACGCAGTATTTT.

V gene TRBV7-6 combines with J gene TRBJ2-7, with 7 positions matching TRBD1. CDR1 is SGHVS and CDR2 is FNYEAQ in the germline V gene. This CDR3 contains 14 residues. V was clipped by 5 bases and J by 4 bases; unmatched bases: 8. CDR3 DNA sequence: TGTGCCAGCAGCCATCCTCGGGACAGTTACGAGCAGTACTTC. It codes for CASSHPRDSYEQYF.

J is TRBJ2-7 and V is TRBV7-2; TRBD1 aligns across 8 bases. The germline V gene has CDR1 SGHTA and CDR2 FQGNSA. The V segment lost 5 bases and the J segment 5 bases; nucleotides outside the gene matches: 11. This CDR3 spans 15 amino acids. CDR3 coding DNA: TGTGCCAGCAGCATCCCGGACAGGGCTTTACACGAGCAGTACTTC. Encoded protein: CASSIPDRALHEQYF.

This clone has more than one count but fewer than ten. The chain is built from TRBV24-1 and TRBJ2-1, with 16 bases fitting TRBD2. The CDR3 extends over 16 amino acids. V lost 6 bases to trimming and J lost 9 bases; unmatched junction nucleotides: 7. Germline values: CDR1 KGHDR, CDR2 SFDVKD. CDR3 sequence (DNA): TGTGCCACCAGTACGGCCGGGACTAGCGGGAGGGGTGAGCAGTTCTTC. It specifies CATSTAGTSGRGEQFF.

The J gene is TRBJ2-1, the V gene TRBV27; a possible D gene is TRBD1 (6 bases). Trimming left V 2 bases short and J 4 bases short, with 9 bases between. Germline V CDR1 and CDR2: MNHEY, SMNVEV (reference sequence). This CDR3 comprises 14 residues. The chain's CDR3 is CASSLGTGYNEQFF. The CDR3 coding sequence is TGTGCCAGCAGTTTAGGAACAGGGTACAATGAGCAGTTCTTC.

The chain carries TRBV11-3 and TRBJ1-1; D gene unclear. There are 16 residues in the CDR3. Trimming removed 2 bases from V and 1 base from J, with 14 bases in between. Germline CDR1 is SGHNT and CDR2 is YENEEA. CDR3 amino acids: CASSLLKSSSNTEAFF. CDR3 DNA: TGTGCCAGCAGCTTACTAAAAAGTTCTTCGAACACTGAAGCTTTCTTT.

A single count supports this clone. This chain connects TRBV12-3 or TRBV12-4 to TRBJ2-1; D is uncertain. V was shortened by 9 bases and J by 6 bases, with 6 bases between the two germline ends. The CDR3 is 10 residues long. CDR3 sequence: CASAGNEQFF. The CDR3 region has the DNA TGTGCCAGTGCAGGCAATGAGCAGTTCTTC.

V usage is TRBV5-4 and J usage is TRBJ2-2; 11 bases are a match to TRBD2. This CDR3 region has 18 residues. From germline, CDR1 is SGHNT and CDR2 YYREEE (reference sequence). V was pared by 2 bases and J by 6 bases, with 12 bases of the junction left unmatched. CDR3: CASSFGLASGRSAGELFF. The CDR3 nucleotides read TGTGCCAGCAGCTTTGGCTTGGCTAGCGGGAGGTCGGCCGGGGAGCTGTTTTTT.

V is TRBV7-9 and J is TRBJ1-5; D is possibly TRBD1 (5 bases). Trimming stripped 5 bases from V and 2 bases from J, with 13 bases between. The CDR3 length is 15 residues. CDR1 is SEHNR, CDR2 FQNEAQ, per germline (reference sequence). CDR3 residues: CASSQGRVGNQPQHF. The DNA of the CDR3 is TGTGCCAGCAGCCAGGGCAGGGTCGGCAATCAGCCCCAGCATTTT.